This paragraph reports one T cell receptor beta chain. This clonotype was picked up many times. Its specific antigen is unknown. The input lacks base qualities; no much larger clone sits a single base away. This record belongs to a study of human T cells and chemical hapten exposure (TCRdb year 2021). General notes on the study: For sensitization, 2% DPC in acetone was applied to an approximately 2 cm by approximately 2 cm area of upper inner arm skin. Weekly therapeutic DPC doses were additionally applied to the scalp of patients throughout the approximately 23-week study period. Patch tests used Finn chambers with 0.01% DPC on the upper back, scored after 6 days by International Contact Dermatitis Research Group standards. The mostly female patient cohort included alopecia areata with under or over 50% scalp involvement, alopecia totalis and alopecia universalis. The libraries were sequenced as a pool, and the TCR yield per sample differed mostly because of small variations in library volumes within the pool. Peripheral blood TCR repertoire changes were tracked in vivo in alopecia patients during primary and secondary sensitization to the hapten diphenylcyclopropenone (DPC). Blood was sampled from patients pre-sensitization (week 0) and at 2, 6 and about 24 weeks after DPC sensitization. For TCR sequencing, blood came from twenty-nine alopecia patients at anywhere from one to four time points (pre-sensitization, 2, 6 and 24 weeks). What the research found in general, with its limitations: DPC sensitization did not change the number of TCRs with a frequency above 1 in 1000, and there was no evidence of changes in global repertoire structure. Repeated subsampling changed both the strength of the expansion versus patch-test correlation and the threshold at which that correlation became significant. All patients had alopecia, a presumed autoimmune disease, so their immune response might differ from that of healthy individuals. Expanded TCRs formed significantly more large CDR3 similarity clusters than pre-sensitization or healthy control sets, consistent with antigen-driven responses. The number of PT1 expanded TCRs positively correlated with patch test score, significant at thresholds 8, 16 and 32 but not 4.

CDR1 SGHNT and CDR2 YYREEE were looked up in the germline V gene (reference sequence). The CDR3, cysteine through phenylalanine, is 17 amino acids long. The CDR3 DNA has 51 bases and is translated from base 1. V loses 4 bases at its end and J loses 4 bases; junction bases beyond the gene matches: 12. Libraries were made using RACE. The run used a NextSeq 500. During library preparation, unique molecular identifiers were attached to individual cDNA molecules so that TCRs could be counted in a quantitative, reproducible way. Both TCR alpha and TCR beta chains were sequenced from each blood RNA sample. The study's processing was this. The median number of TCRs per sample was approximately 98,000, ranging from about 20,000 to 750,000. V, J and CDR3 annotation of the TCR reads was performed with the Decombinator software suite. Every sample was subsampled to the same number of TCRs (28,000) for the PS versus PT1 abundance plots. TCRs were defined as expanded if absent before sensitization and observed at least eight times at the 2-week time point. TCRdb ran its own pipeline on the public reads, namely fastp trimming at Q25 and MiXCR clone calling, and kept in-frame beta chains. Entries that share a CDR3 protein sequence are merged under the most common genes and DNA. These V and J calls are TCRdb output, not the study's own analysis. This sample gives about 84,000 distinct CDR3 sequences in total; 10% of them show up just once. Approximately 2.3% of the sample is taken by the ten largest.

Reading the label with the study, this specimen's time point is: patch test 2, 6 weeks after DPC sensitization. The treatment or condition label, as the study defines it: therapeutic diphenylcyclopropenone sensitization with weekly scalp DPC. At each patch-test visit, blood was drawn before the patch test was applied. Patients were considered eligible if aged 18 to 70, diagnosed with alopecia and deemed suitable for DPC therapy, and patients were excluded if pregnant. Total RNA was extracted from unfractionated whole blood that had been collected in Tempus Blood RNA tubes. The chain is made from TRBV5-4 and TRBJ2-2, and 8 junction bases match TRBD2. The specimen comprised whole blood, sampled in connection with sensitization to the hapten diphenylcyclopropenone (DPC). This TCR was sampled from a woman aged 25 to 45 with alopecia areata. Some clones in this sample may be carry-over from other donors' samples. The nucleotide sequence is TGTGCCAGCAGCCCAACCGACGGGGGGGGCGCCACCGGGGAGCTGTTTTTT. This gives the protein CASSPTDGGGATGELFF.